This T cell receptor (beta chain) is drawn from a study of identical twins. Germline V gene sequence: CDR1 DFQATT, CDR2 SNEGSKA (reference sequence). This CDR3 has 13 residues. V lost 5 bases to trimming and J lost 5 bases; unmatched junction nucleotides: 8. TCRdb re-analysed the 5' RACE reads in MiXCR, keeping a single row per CDR3 protein. Among approximately 590,000 distinct CDR3 sequences listed, approximately 10% were seen once. A further study also used this sample, focusing on yellow fever vaccine responses in identical twins.

Sequencing input: PBMCs. The chain joins TRBV20-1 to TRBJ2-5; 7 bases align to TRBD1. This clonotype was sampled from a young woman in good health. Written as DNA, the CDR3 is TGCAGTGCTCAACAGGGGAGCCCCGAGACCCAGTACTTC. Translated, it gives CSAQQGSPETQYF.